The present TCR beta chain was sequenced within a study of cytomegalovirus exposure and HLA in healthy donors. PCR employed 60 Vbeta and 13 Jbeta primers. Data came from immunoSEQ multiplex PCR; TCRdb stores just in-frame clones and leaves some out. The sample yields 90,000 to 110,000 clones, under 90% seen once. Notes on the study in general: Earlier analysis yielded a pattern in which most TCR beta V segments were productive about 90% or about 30% of the time.

A remark on this clone: Its antigen is not known.

The sequencing input was PBMCs. The source is a woman aged 25-40 years in good health and CMV-seronegative.

The CDR3 bases are TGTGCCAGCAGACGAGGGGGGGGTTCCTACGAGCAGTACTTC. Encoded protein: CASRRGGGSYEQYF. The chain couples TRBV25-1 to TRBJ2-7, with a tentative D call TRBD2 (7 bases). The CDR3 consists of 14 residues. CDR1 and CDR2 (germline): MGHDK, SYGVNS. Trimming left V 6 bases short and J 1 base short, with 13 bases between.